This note documents a single T cell receptor (beta chain) sequence. Clones were sequenced by immunoSEQ multiplex PCR, and TCRdb holds only the in-frame ones, with some missing. The sample yields about 69,000 clones, approximately 88% seen once. These data originate in a study of technical replicates of blood from a handful of donors. The CDR3 runs 13 residues. Germline V gives CDR1 SNHLY, CDR2 FYNNEI. V shed 10 bases, J shed 8 bases, and the junction held 10 bases outside the gene matches. This TCR derives from a human donor in good health. Some clones in this sample may be carry-over from other donors' samples. Sequencing was done on a sample of PBMCs. The chain has TRBV2 and TRBJ1-4; 7 nucleotides align to TRBD1. CDR3 loop: CATYRQTGEKLFF. The CDR3 DNA reads as TGTGCCACCTACCGCCAGACAGGGGAAAAACTGTTTTTT.